This T cell receptor (beta chain) was found in a study of blood T cell repertoires in COVID-19. V lost 5 bases, J lost 6 bases, and 11 bases lay in between. CDR1 is MDHEN, CDR2 SYDVKM, per germline. This CDR3 comprises 14 residues. In the study's own analysis: The authors estimated nucleated cell counts from reference gene primer amplification. Profiled with immunoSEQ multiplex PCR; TCRdb holds only in-frame clones, not every one. The V and J calls and clone size come from that table; D and trimming were worked out from the DNA. The sample lists 390,000 or so clones; 80% to 90% were seen once. The specimen sequenced was PBMCs or T cells enriched from blood (not recorded which). The J gene is TRBJ1-6, the V gene TRBV28; D may be TRBD1 (5 bases). The receptor comes from a woman in her fifties or sixties who had recovered from COVID-19. The CDR3 loop reads CASSPDSVNSPLHF. CDR3 bases: TGTGCCAGCAGTCCCGACAGCGTTAATTCACCCCTCCACTTT.